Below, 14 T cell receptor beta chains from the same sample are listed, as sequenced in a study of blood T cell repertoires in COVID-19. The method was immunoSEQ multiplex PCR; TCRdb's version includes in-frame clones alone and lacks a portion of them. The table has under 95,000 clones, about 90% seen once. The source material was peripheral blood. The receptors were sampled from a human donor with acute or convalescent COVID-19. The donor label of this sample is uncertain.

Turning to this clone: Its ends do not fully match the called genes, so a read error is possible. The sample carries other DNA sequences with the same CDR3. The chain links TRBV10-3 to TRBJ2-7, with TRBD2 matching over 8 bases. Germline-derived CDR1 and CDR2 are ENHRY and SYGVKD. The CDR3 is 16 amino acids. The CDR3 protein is CAISGRPTGGTYEQYF. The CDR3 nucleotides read TGTGCCATTAGTGGTAGGCCAACGGGGGGGACCTACGAGCAGTACTTC.

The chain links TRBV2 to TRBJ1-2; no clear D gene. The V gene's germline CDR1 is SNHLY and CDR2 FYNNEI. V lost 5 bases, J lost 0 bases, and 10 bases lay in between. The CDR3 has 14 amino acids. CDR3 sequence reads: CASSRPEANYGYTF. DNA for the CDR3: TGTGCCAGCAGTCGTCCTGAGGCTAACTATGGCTACACCTTC.

Here the CDR3 reads CASSPSTGGGTEAFF. In DNA form, the CDR3 reads TGTGCCAGCAGCCCCTCGACAGGGGGCGGAACTGAAGCTTTCTTT. V is TRBV5-4 and J is TRBJ1-1; the match to TRBD1 covers 10 bases. Germline lookup yields CDR1 SGHNT and CDR2 YYREEE (reference sequence). The CDR3 spans 15 residues. Unmatched junction bases numbered 8, after V lost 4 bases and J lost 5 bases.

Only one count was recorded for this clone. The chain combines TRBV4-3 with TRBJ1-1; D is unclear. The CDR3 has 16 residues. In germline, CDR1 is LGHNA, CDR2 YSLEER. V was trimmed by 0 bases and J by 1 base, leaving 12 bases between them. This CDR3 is CASSQDSFPWNTEAFF. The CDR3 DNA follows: TGCGCCAGCAGCCAAGATTCCTTTCCCTGGAACACTGAAGCTTTCTTT.

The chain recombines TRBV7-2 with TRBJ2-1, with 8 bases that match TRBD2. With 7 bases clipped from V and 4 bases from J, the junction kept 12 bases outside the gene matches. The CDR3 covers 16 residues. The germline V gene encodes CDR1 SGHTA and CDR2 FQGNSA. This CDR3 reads CASNPSGGGSYNEQFF. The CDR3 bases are TGTGCCAGCAACCCATCCGGGGGGGGGTCATACAATGAGCAGTTCTTC. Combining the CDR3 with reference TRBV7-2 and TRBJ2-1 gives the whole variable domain GAGVSQSPSNKVTEKGKDVELRCDPISGHTALYWYRQSLGQGLEFLIYFQGNSAPDKSGLPSDRFSAERTGGSVSTLTIQRTQQEDSAVYLCASNPSGGGSYNEQFFGPGTRLTVL.

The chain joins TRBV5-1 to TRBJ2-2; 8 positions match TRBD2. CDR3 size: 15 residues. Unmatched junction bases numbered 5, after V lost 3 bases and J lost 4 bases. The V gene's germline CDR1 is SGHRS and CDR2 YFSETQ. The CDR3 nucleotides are TGCGCCAGCAGCTCCAACGCGGGGGGCACCGGGGAGCTGTTTTTT. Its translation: CASSSNAGGTGELFF.

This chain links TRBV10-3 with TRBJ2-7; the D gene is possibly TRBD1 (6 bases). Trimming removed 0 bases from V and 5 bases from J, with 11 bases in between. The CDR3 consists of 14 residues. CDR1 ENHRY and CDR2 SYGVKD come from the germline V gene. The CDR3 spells CAISESTRGNEQYF. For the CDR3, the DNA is TGTGCCATCAGTGAGTCGACCAGGGGTAACGAGCAGTACTTC.

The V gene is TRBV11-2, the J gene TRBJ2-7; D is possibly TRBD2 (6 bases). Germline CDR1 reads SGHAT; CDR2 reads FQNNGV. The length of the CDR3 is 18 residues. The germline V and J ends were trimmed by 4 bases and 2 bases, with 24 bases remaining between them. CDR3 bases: TGTGCCAGCAGCTCTAGACAAGTCGGGACTCTGTCAGCCTACGAGCAGTACTTC. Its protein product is CASSSRQVGTLSAYEQYF.

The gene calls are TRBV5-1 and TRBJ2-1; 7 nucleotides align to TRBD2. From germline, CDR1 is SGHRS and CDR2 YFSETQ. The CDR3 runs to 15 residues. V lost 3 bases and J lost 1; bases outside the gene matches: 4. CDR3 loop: CASSSAGDSYNEQFF. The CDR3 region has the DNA TGCGCCAGCAGCTCGGCGGGGGATTCCTACAATGAGCAGTTCTTC.

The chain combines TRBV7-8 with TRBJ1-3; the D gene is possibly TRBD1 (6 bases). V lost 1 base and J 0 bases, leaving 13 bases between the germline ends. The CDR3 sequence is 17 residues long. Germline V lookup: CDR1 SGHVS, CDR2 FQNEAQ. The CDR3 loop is CASSLGAGAPSGNTIYF. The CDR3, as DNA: TGTGCCAGCAGCTTAGGGGCAGGGGCCCCCTCTGGAAACACCATATATTTT.

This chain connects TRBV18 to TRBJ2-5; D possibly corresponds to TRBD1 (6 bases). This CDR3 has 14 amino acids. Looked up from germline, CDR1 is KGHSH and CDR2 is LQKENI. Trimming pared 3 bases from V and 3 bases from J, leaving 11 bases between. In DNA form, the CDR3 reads TGTGCCAGCTCACCGACAGGCCCCAAAGAGACCCAGTACTTC. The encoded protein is CASSPTGPKETQYF.

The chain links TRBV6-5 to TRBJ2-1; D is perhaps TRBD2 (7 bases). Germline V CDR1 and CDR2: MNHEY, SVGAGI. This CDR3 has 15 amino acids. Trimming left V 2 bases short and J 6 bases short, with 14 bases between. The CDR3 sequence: CASSYPSRGANEQFF. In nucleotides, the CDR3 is TGTGCCAGCAGTTACCCTTCCCGGGGGGCCAATGAGCAGTTCTTC.

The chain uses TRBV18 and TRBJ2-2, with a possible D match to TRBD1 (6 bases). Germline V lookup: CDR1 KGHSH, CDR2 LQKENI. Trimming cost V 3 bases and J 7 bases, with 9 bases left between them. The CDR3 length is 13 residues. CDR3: CASSPRQDGELFF. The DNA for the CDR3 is TGTGCCAGCTCACCCCGACAGGACGGGGAGCTGTTTTTT.

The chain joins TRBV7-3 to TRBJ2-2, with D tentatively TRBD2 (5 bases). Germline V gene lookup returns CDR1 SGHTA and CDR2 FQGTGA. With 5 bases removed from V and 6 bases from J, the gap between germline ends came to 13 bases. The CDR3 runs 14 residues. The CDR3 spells CASSPPGSAGELFF. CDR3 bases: TGTGCCAGCAGCCCCCCGGGGAGCGCCGGGGAGCTGTTTTTT.